The entry that follows covers one TCR beta chain sequence. Its matching antigen is unknown. These data come from a study of shared clonotypes between healthy human individuals. General study results and limits: Compared with memory subsets, naive subsets generally had larger estimated richness. Shared clonotypes across all four donors exceeded non-shared ones in generation probability.

A CD45RA+ naive subset and a CD45RA-negative memory subset were split from CD4+ cells. Some clones are missing from TCRdb's copy, which holds only in-frame ones; the method was immunoSEQ multiplex PCR. The repertoire holds approximately 2,300,000 clones, with roughly 90% as singletons. The V end was cut by 6 bases, the J end by 2 bases, with 12 bases between. There are 14 residues in the CDR3. Per the germline V gene, CDR1 is MNHEY and CDR2 is SMNVEV (reference sequence). Material: naive CD4+ T cells from PBMCs. Subset meaning: CD45RA+ positively selected. The sequence was obtained from a man younger than 30 in good health. Some clones in this sample may be carry-over from other donors' samples. The chain recombines TRBV27 with TRBJ2-3; D uncertain. This CDR3 reads CASSPNGDTDTQYF. In DNA form, the CDR3 reads TGTGCCAGCAGCCCGAATGGGGACACAGATACGCAGTATTTT.